These T cell receptor beta chains were read from a single sample in a study of cytomegalovirus exposure and HLA in healthy donors. The assay was immunoSEQ multiplex PCR, and TCRdb's table has in-frame clones only and misses some. This table has 75,000 to 80,000 clones, approximately 72% appearing once. Specimen: PBMCs. These TCRs come from a woman aged 40-49 years in good health and CMV-seropositive. CDR3s include the opening cysteine and the closing phenylalanine or tryptophan. Fields, in order: V gene, clone size, D gene, CDR3 protein. D genes are given only for firm matches. Not every row has a clone size; where given, it reads once, few, many or a size class.

v_gene: TRBV30
abundance: .
d_gene: TRBD1
CDR3aa: CAWTEGAGPRRAQHF

v_gene: TRBV2
abundance: few
d_gene: .
CDR3aa: CASSEMGPPPQYF

v_gene: TRBV27
abundance: .
d_gene: TRBD1
CDR3aa: CASKGIGGDRDREQYF

v_gene: TRBV11-2
abundance: .
d_gene: .
CDR3aa: CASSLLKGVTEAFF

v_gene: TRBV1
abundance: .
d_gene: .
CDR3aa: CTSSQVRQPQHF

v_gene: TRBV7-8
abundance: .
d_gene: .
CDR3aa: CASSLQNYRGNQPQHF

v_gene: TRBV28
abundance: .
d_gene: TRBD1
CDR3aa: CASTENRDRGFYEQYF

v_gene: TRBV7-2
abundance: .
d_gene: TRBD1
CDR3aa: CASSPQGARNTEAFF

v_gene: TRBV9
abundance: .
d_gene: TRBD1
CDR3aa: CASSATGGNSGNTIYF

v_gene: TRBV5-1
abundance: .
d_gene: TRBD1
CDR3aa: CASSTLGDRDPPNEQFF

v_gene: TRBV7-8
abundance: .
d_gene: TRBD1
CDR3aa: CASSPRQGFGNTIYF

v_gene: TRBV25-1
abundance: .
d_gene: .
CDR3aa: CASSELAGRGIDSPLHF

v_gene: TRBV5-1
abundance: .
d_gene: TRBD1
CDR3aa: CASSLTGTDRGYTF

v_gene: TRBV19
abundance: .
d_gene: .
CDR3aa: CASSSLAGQSYEQYF

v_gene: TRBV30
abundance: .
d_gene: .
CDR3aa: CAWNGGRGSNQPQHF

v_gene: TRBV7-3
abundance: .
d_gene: .
CDR3aa: CASTPGRETEAFF

v_gene: TRBV5-5
abundance: few
d_gene: .
CDR3aa: CASSWGGDTEAFF

v_gene: TRBV7-9
abundance: .
d_gene: .
CDR3aa: CASSFFQGSDTQYF

v_gene: TRBV5-6
abundance: .
d_gene: .
CDR3aa: CASSLGAGYTEAFF

v_gene: TRBV18
abundance: .
d_gene: .
CDR3aa: CASSPFQGPADEQFF

v_gene: TRBV4-3
abundance: .
d_gene: TRBD1
CDR3aa: CTSSREGQGANYGYTF